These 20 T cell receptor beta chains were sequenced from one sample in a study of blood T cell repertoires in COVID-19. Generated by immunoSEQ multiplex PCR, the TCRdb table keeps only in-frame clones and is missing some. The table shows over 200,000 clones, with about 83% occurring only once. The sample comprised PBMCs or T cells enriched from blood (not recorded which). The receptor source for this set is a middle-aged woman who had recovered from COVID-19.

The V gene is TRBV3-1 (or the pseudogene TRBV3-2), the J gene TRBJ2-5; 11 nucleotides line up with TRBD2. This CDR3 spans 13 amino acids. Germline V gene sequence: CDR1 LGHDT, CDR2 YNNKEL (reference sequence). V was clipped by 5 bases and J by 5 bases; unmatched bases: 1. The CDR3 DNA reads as TGTGCCAGCAGCTCTAGCGGGGGGGAGACCCAGTACTTC. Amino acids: CASSSSGGETQYF.

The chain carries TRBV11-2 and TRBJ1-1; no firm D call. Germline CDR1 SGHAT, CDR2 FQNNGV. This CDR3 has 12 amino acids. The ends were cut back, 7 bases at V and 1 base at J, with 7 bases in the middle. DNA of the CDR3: TGTGCCAGCACCACGGGGAACACTGAAGCTTTCTTT. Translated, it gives CASTTGNTEAFF.

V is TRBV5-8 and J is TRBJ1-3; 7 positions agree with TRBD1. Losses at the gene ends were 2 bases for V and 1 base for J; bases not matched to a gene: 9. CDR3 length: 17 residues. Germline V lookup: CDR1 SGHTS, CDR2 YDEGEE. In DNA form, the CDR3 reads TGTGCCAGCAGCTTCCGGCCCCAACAGGGGTCTGGAAACACCATATATTTT. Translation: CASSFRPQQGSGNTIYF.

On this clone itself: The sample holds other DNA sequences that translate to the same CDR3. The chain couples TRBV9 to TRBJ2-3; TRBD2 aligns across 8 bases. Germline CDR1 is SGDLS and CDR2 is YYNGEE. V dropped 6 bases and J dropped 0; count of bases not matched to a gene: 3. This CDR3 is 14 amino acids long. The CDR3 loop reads CASNRLASTDTQYF. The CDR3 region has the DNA TGTGCCAGCAACCGACTAGCGAGCACAGATACGCAGTATTTT.

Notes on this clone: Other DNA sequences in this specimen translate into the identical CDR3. The CDR3 sequence: CASSPPGQLSYEQYF. For the CDR3, the DNA is TGTGCCAGCAGTCCCCCAGGGCAGCTTTCCTACGAGCAGTACTTC. This chain uses TRBV6-5 with TRBJ2-7, with D perhaps matching TRBD1 (5 bases). V was trimmed by 5 bases and J by 1 base, leaving 15 bases between them. CDR1 MNHEY and CDR2 SVGAGI come from the germline V gene. This CDR3 has 15 amino acids.

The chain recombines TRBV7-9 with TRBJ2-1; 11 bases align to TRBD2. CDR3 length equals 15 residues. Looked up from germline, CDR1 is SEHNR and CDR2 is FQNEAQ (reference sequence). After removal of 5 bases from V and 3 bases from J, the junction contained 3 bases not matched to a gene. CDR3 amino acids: CASSQTSGNYNEQFF. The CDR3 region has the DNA TGTGCCAGCAGCCAGACTAGCGGGAACTACAATGAGCAGTTCTTC.

Here the CDR3 DNA reads TGTGCCAGCAGTGGGGGCTTCGGGGGTTTGGATGAGCAGTTCTTC. This sequence encodes CASSGGFGGLDEQFF. The chain employs TRBV2 and TRBJ2-1, with a tentative D call TRBD2 (6 bases). The V and J ends lost 4 bases and 8 bases respectively, with 18 bases between them. The CDR3 covers 15 residues. From germline, CDR1 is SNHLY and CDR2 FYNNEI.

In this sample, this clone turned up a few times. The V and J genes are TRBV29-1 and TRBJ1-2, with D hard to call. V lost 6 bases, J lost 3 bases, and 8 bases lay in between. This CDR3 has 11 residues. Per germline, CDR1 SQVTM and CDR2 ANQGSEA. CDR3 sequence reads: CSVGVDYGYTF. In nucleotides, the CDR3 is TGCAGCGTCGGGGTGGACTATGGCTACACCTTC.

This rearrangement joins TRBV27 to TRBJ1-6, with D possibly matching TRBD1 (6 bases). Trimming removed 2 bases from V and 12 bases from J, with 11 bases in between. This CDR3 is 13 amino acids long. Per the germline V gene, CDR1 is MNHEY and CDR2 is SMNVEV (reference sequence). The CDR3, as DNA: TGTGCCAGCAGTTTAACAGGGCCCCTACCCCTCCACTTT. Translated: CASSLTGPLPLHF.

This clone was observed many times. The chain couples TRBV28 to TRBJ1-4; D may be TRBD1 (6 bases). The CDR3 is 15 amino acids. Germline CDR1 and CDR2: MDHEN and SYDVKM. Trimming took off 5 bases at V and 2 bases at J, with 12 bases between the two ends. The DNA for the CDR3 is TGTGCCAGCAGTCGGGGGGGGGCCACTAATGAAAAACTGTTTTTT. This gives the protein CASSRGGATNEKLFF.

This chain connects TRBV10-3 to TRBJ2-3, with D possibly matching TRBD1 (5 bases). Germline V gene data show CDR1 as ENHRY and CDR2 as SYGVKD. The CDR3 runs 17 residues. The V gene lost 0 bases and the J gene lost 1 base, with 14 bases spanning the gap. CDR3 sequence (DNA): TGTGCCATCAGTGAGTCGGGCCAGGGCCGTCGCACAGATACGCAGTATTTT. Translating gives CAISESGQGRRTDTQYF.

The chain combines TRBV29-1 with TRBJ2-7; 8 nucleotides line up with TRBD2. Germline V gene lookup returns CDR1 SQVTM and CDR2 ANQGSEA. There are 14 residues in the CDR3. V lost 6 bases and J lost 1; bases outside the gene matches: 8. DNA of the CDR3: TGCAGCGTCATCTTGGGCGGGGGGTCCTACGAGCAGTACTTC. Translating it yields CSVILGGGSYEQYF.

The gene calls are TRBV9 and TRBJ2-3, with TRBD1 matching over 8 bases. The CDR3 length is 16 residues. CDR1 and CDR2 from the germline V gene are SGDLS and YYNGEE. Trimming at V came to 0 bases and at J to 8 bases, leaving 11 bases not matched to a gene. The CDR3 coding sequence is TGTGCCAGCAGCGTAGGCCAGGGGGCTTCAATTGGTACGCAGTATTTT. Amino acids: CASSVGQGASIGTQYF.

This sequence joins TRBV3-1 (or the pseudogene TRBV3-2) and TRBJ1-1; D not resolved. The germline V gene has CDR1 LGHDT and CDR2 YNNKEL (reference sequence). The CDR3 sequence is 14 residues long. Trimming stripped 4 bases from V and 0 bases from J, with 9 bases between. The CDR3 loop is CASSPGRLNTEAFF. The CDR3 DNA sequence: TGTGCCAGCAGCCCTGGGAGGTTGAACACTGAAGCTTTCTTT.

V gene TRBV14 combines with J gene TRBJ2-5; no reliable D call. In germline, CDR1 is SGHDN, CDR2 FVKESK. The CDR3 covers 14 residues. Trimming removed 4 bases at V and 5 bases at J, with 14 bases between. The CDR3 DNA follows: TGTGCCAGCAGCCCACTCATAGATTGGGAGACCCAGTACTTC. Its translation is CASSPLIDWETQYF.

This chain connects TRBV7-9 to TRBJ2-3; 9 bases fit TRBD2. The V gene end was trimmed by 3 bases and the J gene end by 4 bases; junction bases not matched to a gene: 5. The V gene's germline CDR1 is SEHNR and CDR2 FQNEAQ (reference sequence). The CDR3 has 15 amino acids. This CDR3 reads CASSFGGRVADTQYF. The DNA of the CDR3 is TGTGCCAGCAGCTTTGGCGGGAGGGTTGCAGATACGCAGTATTTT.

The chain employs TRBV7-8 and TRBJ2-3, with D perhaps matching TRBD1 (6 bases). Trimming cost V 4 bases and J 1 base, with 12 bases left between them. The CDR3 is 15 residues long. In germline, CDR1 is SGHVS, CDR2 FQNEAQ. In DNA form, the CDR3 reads TGTGCCAGCAGCTCTTCCTGGGGGCGCACAGATACGCAGTATTTT. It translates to CASSSSWGRTDTQYF.

The CDR3 sequence: CASGTGGRGFQPQHF. The DNA of the CDR3 is TGTGCCAGCGGGACAGGGGGGAGGGGTTTTCAGCCCCAGCATTTT. The V call is TRBV19, the J call TRBJ1-5; 11 bases fit TRBD1. J gave up 6 bases and V 9 bases, and 10 bases lay outside the gene matches. CDR1 and CDR2 from the germline V gene are LNHDA and SQIVND (reference sequence). This CDR3 region has 15 residues.

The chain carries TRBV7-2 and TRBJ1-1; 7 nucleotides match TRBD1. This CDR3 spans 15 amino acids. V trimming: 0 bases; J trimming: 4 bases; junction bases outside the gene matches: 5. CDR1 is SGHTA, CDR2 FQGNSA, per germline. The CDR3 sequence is CASSLARGGGTEAFF. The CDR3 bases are TGTGCCAGCAGCTTAGCAAGAGGGGGCGGCACTGAAGCTTTCTTT.

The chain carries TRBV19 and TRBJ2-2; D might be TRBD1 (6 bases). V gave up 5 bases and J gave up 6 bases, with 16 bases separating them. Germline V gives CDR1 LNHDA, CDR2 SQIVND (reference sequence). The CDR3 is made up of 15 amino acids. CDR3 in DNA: TGTGCCAGTAGTGGAGATCAGGGGTACGCCGGGGAGCTGTTTTTT. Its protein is CASSGDQGYAGELFF. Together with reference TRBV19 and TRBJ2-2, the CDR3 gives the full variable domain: DGGITQSPKYLFRKEGQNVTLSCEQNLNHDAMYWYRQDPGQGLRLIYYSQIVNDFQKGDIAEGYSVSREKKESFPLTVTSAQKNPTAFYLCASSGDQGYAGELFFGEGSRLTVL.